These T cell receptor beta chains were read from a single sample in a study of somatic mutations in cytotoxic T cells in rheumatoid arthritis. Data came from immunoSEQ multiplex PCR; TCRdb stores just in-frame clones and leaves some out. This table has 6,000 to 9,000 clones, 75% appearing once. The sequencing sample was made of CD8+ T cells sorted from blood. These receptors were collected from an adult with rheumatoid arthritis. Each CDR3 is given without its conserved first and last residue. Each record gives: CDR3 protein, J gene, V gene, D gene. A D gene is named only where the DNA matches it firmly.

CDR3 protein: ASSVGLAGDTQY
J gene: TRBJ2-3
V gene: TRBV9
D gene: TRBD2

CDR3 protein: SVGGGYEQY
J gene: TRBJ2-7
V gene: TRBV29-1
D gene: .

CDR3 protein: ASRAGGPNTEAF
J gene: TRBJ1-1
V gene: TRBV4-1
D gene: TRBD1

CDR3 protein: ASSPLGSGGMYEQY
J gene: TRBJ2-7
V gene: TRBV27
D gene: TRBD2

CDR3 protein: ASSIVVGSGANVLT
J gene: TRBJ2-6
V gene: TRBV19
D gene: .

CDR3 protein: TSSQAPGRAADEQY
J gene: TRBJ2-7
V gene: TRBV4-3
D gene: .

CDR3 protein: ASKGVADRDLDEQY
J gene: TRBJ2-7
V gene: TRBV2
D gene: TRBD1

CDR3 protein: ASSLDGGYGNIQY
J gene: TRBJ2-4
V gene: TRBV11-2
D gene: .

CDR3 protein: ASSDKDGGTDTQY
J gene: TRBJ2-3
V gene: TRBV2
D gene: .

CDR3 protein: ASSLEVGRGTEAF
J gene: TRBJ1-1
V gene: TRBV7-2
D gene: .

CDR3 protein: ASSLLFPGTGAEKLF
J gene: TRBJ1-4
V gene: TRBV28
D gene: TRBD1

CDR3 protein: ASSSTGSNTGELF
J gene: TRBJ2-2
V gene: TRBV11-2
D gene: TRBD1

CDR3 protein: ASSLDRAGNTIY
J gene: TRBJ1-3
V gene: TRBV5-1
D gene: .

CDR3 protein: ASSEALFRRNEKLF
J gene: TRBJ1-4
V gene: TRBV6-1
D gene: .

CDR3 protein: AGGSLATEAF
J gene: TRBJ1-1
V gene: TRBV2
D gene: .